A single sample gave rise to the 30 T cell receptor beta chains below, sequenced in a study of blood T cell repertoires in COVID-19. The repertoire was sequenced with immunoSEQ multiplex PCR; TCRdb's copy has only in-frame clones and lacks some. Of 20,000 or so clones in the sample, approximately 86% were seen once. Source material: peripheral blood. The receptors originated from a human donor with acute or convalescent COVID-19. The donor label of this sample is uncertain.

The chain couples TRBV9 to TRBJ2-1; maybe TRBD2 (5 bases). The CDR3 totals 14 residues. Per the germline V gene, CDR1 is SGDLS and CDR2 is YYNGEE. Trimming took 0 bases from V and 10 from J, leaving 14 bases between them. CDR3 residues: CASSVDTETTEQFF. CDR3 DNA: TGTGCCAGCAGCGTAGACACCGAGACTACAGAGCAGTTCTTC.

The gene calls are TRBV19 and TRBJ1-5; 7 bases map to TRBD1. Trimming took 3 bases from V and 11 from J; bases not matched to a gene: 4. The CDR3 has 12 residues. Germline V CDR1 and CDR2: LNHDA, SQIVND (reference sequence). The CDR3 DNA follows: TGTGCCAGTAGTATGGAACAGGGGACCCAGCATTTT. Amino acids: CASSMEQGTQHF. The full variable domain, in which reference TRBV19 and TRBJ1-5 provide the parts outside the CDR3, is DGGITQSPKYLFRKEGQNVTLSCEQNLNHDAMYWYRQDPGQGLRLIYYSQIVNDFQKGDIAEGYSVSREKKESFPLTVTSAQKNPTAFYLCASSMEQGTQHFGDGTRLSIL.

The chain recombines TRBV7-8 with TRBJ1-5, with D unclear. Between the trimmed V and J ends, which lost 1 base and 6 bases, there was a span of 7 bases. The CDR3 has 13 residues. Per the germline V gene, CDR1 is SGHVS and CDR2 is FQNEAQ. The CDR3 here is CASSLGGSQPQHF. DNA for the CDR3: TGTGCCAGCAGCTTAGGTGGCTCTCAGCCCCAGCATTTT.

The chain is built from TRBV25-1 and TRBJ1-4, with a tentative D call TRBD1 (5 bases). The ends were cut back, 2 bases at V and 9 bases at J, with 10 bases in the middle. CDR1 and CDR2 from the germline V gene are MGHDK and SYGVNS. The CDR3 extends over 13 amino acids. CDR3 DNA sequence: TGTGCCAGCAGTGAAAGGGCGGACAAAAAACTGTTTTTT. It translates to CASSERADKKLFF. The entire variable domain, with the rest obtained from reference TRBV25-1 and TRBJ1-4, is as follows: EADIYQTPRYLVIGTGKKITLECSQTMGHDKMYWYQQDPGMELHLIHYSYGVNSTEKGDLSSESTVSRIRTEHFPLTLESARPSHTSQYLCASSERADKKLFFGSGTQLSVL.

V gene TRBV29-1 combines with J gene TRBJ2-3, with 10 bases lining up with TRBD1. The germline V gene has CDR1 SQVTM and CDR2 ANQGSEA. CDR3 length: 15 residues. V lost 4 bases and J lost 5; bases outside the gene matches: 9. DNA for the CDR3: TGCAGCGTTGGAGGGACAGGGGTTGGGGGAGATACGCAGTATTTT. This sequence encodes CSVGGTGVGGDTQYF.

The rearrangement links TRBV29-1 to TRBJ1-3; a possible D gene is TRBD1 (6 bases). Germline V gives CDR1 SQVTM, CDR2 ANQGSEA. CDR3 size: 12 residues. The V and J ends lost 7 bases and 5 bases respectively, with 12 bases between them. The CDR3 coding sequence is TGCAGCGCCAAGGACAGCAGAAACACCATATATTTT. Encoded protein: CSAKDSRNTIYF.

The gene calls are TRBV5-1 and TRBJ2-2, with D possibly being TRBD1 (6 bases). V was cut by 0 bases and J by 6 bases, with 6 bases left in between. Germline assignment: CDR1 SGHRS and CDR2 YFSETQ. The CDR3 covers 13 residues. As DNA, the CDR3 is TGCGCCAGCAGCTTGGGGGGGCCCGGGGAGCTGTTTTTT. Amino acids: CASSLGGPGELFF.

The V and J genes are TRBV5-1 and TRBJ2-5; TRBD2 aligns across 12 bases. From germline, CDR1 is SGHRS and CDR2 YFSETQ. V gave up 0 bases and J gave up 7 bases; unmatched junction bases: 10. The CDR3 consists of 17 residues. In DNA, the CDR3 is TGCGCCAGCAGCTTGGATGGACTAGCGGGACGACCATCGACCCAGTACTTC. Translation: CASSLDGLAGRPSTQYF. Full variable domain (rest looked up from reference TRBV5-1 and TRBJ2-5): KAGVTQTPRYLIKTRGQQVTLSCSPISGHRSVSWYQQTPGQGLQFLFEYFSETQRNKGNFPGRFSGRQFSNSRSEMNVSTLELGDSALYLCASSLDGLAGRPSTQYFGPGTRLLVL.

The chain combines TRBV6-2 or TRBV6-3 with TRBJ2-7; D is unclear. Trimming took 2 bases from V and 0 from J, leaving 11 bases between them. The CDR3 covers 15 residues. Germline CDR1 and CDR2: MNHEY and SVGEGT. The CDR3 sequence is CASSYGRVVSYEQYF. CDR3 DNA: TGTGCCAGCAGTTACGGCCGGGTTGTCTCCTACGAGCAGTACTTC.

This rearrangement joins TRBV2 to TRBJ2-5; TRBD1 might be the D (5 bases). This CDR3 is 13 amino acids long. Germline V gene sequence: CDR1 SNHLY, CDR2 FYNNEI. The V and J ends lost 4 bases and 5 bases respectively, with 11 bases between them. The chain's CDR3 is CASSGLSGETQYF. As DNA, the CDR3 is TGTGCCAGCAGTGGTTTGTCAGGGGAGACCCAGTACTTC.

J is TRBJ1-2 and V is TRBV7-2; the match to TRBD1 covers 8 bases. Germline values: CDR1 SGHTA, CDR2 FQGNSA. The length of the CDR3 is 17 residues. The V segment lost 1 base and the J segment 4 bases; nucleotides outside the gene matches: 11. The CDR3 loop is CASSLGGSGQGLYGYTF. DNA for the CDR3: TGTGCCAGCAGCTTAGGTGGGAGTGGACAGGGTCTCTATGGCTACACCTTC.

The chain recombines TRBV7-2 with TRBJ2-2; TRBD2 matches at 14 bases. Trimming removed 5 bases from V and 6 bases from J; junction bases left unmatched: 5. This CDR3 contains 16 residues. Germline V lookup: CDR1 SGHTA, CDR2 FQGNSA. CDR3 in amino acids: CASSLTSGGEAGELFF. In nucleotides, the CDR3 is TGTGCCAGCAGCCTGACTAGCGGGGGGGAGGCCGGGGAGCTGTTTTTT.

The J gene is TRBJ1-1, the V gene TRBV27; 9 bases match TRBD1. Germline V gives CDR1 MNHEY, CDR2 SMNVEV (reference sequence). CDR3 length: 14 residues. Trimming at V came to 6 bases and at J to 1 base, leaving 3 bases not matched to a gene. The CDR3 coding sequence is TGTGCCAGCAGACAACAGGGGGCGAACACTGAAGCTTTCTTT. Translation: CASRQQGANTEAFF.

This chain links TRBV19 with TRBJ1-1, with 8 bases fitting TRBD1. With V trimmed by 7 bases and J by 3 bases, 10 bases remained unmatched. The germline gives CDR1 LNHDA, CDR2 SQIVND (reference sequence). The CDR3 consists of 15 residues. The CDR3 loop reads CASTSTGQGDTEAFF. The CDR3 DNA is TGTGCCAGTACCTCAACCGGACAGGGCGACACTGAAGCTTTCTTT.

The chain has TRBV29-1 and TRBJ1-4; no firm D call. With 3 bases removed from V and 8 bases from J, the gap between germline ends came to 10 bases. From germline, CDR1 is SQVTM and CDR2 ANQGSEA. There are 12 residues in the CDR3. The CDR3 nucleotides read TGCAGCGTTGATGCCCCGGGGGAAAAACTGTTTTTT. Amino acid sequence: CSVDAPGEKLFF.

This clone occurred a few times. The chain uses TRBV7-9 and TRBJ1-2, with 9 bases fitting TRBD1. The trim removed 5 bases at V and 6 bases at J, leaving 7 bases unmatched. Germline CDR1 and CDR2: SEHNR and FQNEAQ (reference sequence). The CDR3 covers 14 residues. The CDR3 here is CASSPPGQGNGYTF. In DNA form, the CDR3 reads TGTGCCAGCAGCCCCCCGGGACAGGGAAATGGCTACACCTTC.

V usage is TRBV6-5 and J usage is TRBJ2-7; TRBD1 aligns across 9 bases. With V trimmed by 10 bases and J by 3 bases, 4 bases remained unmatched. The CDR3 extends over 12 amino acids. CDR1 is MNHEY, CDR2 SVGAGI, per germline. CDR3 nucleotides: TGTGCCACTCGACAGGGGGGCTACGAGCAGTACTTC. It specifies CATRQGGYEQYF.

This CDR3 is CASSITAQGDLHGYTF. The CDR3 nucleotides read TGTGCCAGTAGTATTACGGCCCAGGGGGACCTACATGGCTACACCTTC. The chain links TRBV19 to TRBJ1-2, with TRBD1 matching 7 bases. The CDR3 runs to 16 residues. Germline lookup yields CDR1 LNHDA and CDR2 SQIVND (reference sequence). Trimming cost V 3 bases and J 6 bases; bases outside gene matches: 13.

The genes are TRBV5-6 and TRBJ2-7; tentative D call: TRBD1 (5 bases). Deletions cut 0 bases from V and 0 bases from J, with 10 bases between. The germline V gene has CDR1 SGHDT and CDR2 YYEEEE. The CDR3 contains 15 residues. For the CDR3, the DNA is TGTGCCAGCAGCTTGGCAGGGCCAAGCTCCTACGAGCAGTACTTC. Translation gives CASSLAGPSSYEQYF.

The DNA of the CDR3 is TGCGCCAGCAGCTCGGGACAGGGGTTCGGCTACACCTTC. It is translated as CASSSGQGFGYTF. The chain recombines TRBV4-1 with TRBJ1-2; 10 bases are a match to TRBD1. The CDR3 sequence is 13 residues long. J gave up 8 bases and V 5 bases, and 5 bases lay outside the gene matches. Germline V CDR1 and CDR2: MGHRA, YSYEKL.

The chain uses TRBV3-1 (or the pseudogene TRBV3-2) and TRBJ2-1; 10 bases are a match to TRBD2. Trimming cost V 5 bases and J 6 bases; bases outside gene matches: 7. CDR3 length: 15 amino acids. CDR1 and CDR2 from the germline V gene are LGHDT and YNNKEL (reference sequence). CDR3 in amino acids: CASSRAGGLGNEQFF. The CDR3 coding sequence is TGTGCCAGCAGCAGAGCGGGGGGGCTGGGCAATGAGCAGTTCTTC.

The CDR3 loop reads CASSLVLGGGAKNIQYF. The CDR3 DNA reads TGTGCCAGCAGCTTAGTTCTGGGTGGAGGGGCCAAAAACATTCAGTACTTC. J is TRBJ2-4 and V is TRBV7-8; tentative D call: TRBD2 (6 bases). The CDR3 loop spans 17 amino acids. CDR1 is SGHVS and CDR2 is FQNEAQ in the germline V gene. Trimming left V 1 base short and J 1 base short, with 14 bases between.

V and J are TRBV7-2 and TRBJ1-5, with D possibly being TRBD1 (6 bases). The V end lost 4 bases, the J end lost 2 bases, and 9 bases lay between the germline ends. The CDR3 contains 14 residues. CDR1 is SGHTA, CDR2 FQGNSA, per germline. The CDR3 sequence is CASSYRDGNQPQHF. CDR3 in DNA: TGTGCCAGCAGCTACAGGGATGGCAATCAGCCCCAGCATTTT.

V gene TRBV29-1 combines with J gene TRBJ1-2, with D perhaps matching TRBD1 (5 bases). CDR3 length: 11 residues. V dropped 4 bases and J dropped 7 bases, with 10 bases sitting between them. Germline lookup yields CDR1 SQVTM and CDR2 ANQGSEA. The CDR3 DNA reads TGCAGCGTTGTCAGGGCTTCTGGCTACACCTTC. It specifies CSVVRASGYTF. Full variable domain (outside the CDR3, taken from reference TRBV29-1 and TRBJ1-2): SAVISQKPSRDICQRGTSLTIQCQVDSQVTMMFWYRQQPGQSLTLIATANQGSEATYESGFVIDKFPISRPNLTFSTLTVSNMSPEDSSIYLCSVVRASGYTFGSGTRLTVV.

V gene TRBV27 combines with J gene TRBJ2-7, with D tentatively TRBD1 (6 bases). The CDR3 sequence is 18 residues long. V shed 5 bases and J shed 4 bases, with 27 bases lying between them. Germline assignment: CDR1 MNHEY and CDR2 SMNVEV (reference sequence). CDR3 nucleotide sequence: TGTGCCAGCAGTCCCTCATACCTCGTCAGGGGATATCGATACGAGCAGTACTTC. Its protein is CASSPSYLVRGYRYEQYF.

The rearrangement uses TRBV6-5 and TRBJ2-3, with a possible D match to TRBD2 (5 bases). Trimming took off 2 bases at V and 4 bases at J, with 10 bases between the two ends. Germline V lookup: CDR1 MNHEY, CDR2 SVGAGI. The CDR3 runs 14 residues. CDR3 DNA sequence: TGTGCCAGCAGTTACATCCCGGGGTCAGATACGCAGTATTTT. Translated, it gives CASSYIPGSDTQYF.

The rearrangement uses TRBV3-1 (or the pseudogene TRBV3-2) and TRBJ2-5, with D possibly being TRBD2 (6 bases). The V end lost 4 bases, the J end lost 1 base, and 10 bases lay between the germline ends. The CDR3 covers 14 residues. Per germline, CDR1 LGHDT and CDR2 YNNKEL (reference sequence). Written as DNA, the CDR3 is TGTGCCAGCAGCCCGCGGGACGCCCAAGAGACCCAGTACTTC. It specifies CASSPRDAQETQYF.

The CDR3 is CASSPGEGYGYTF. The CDR3 nucleotides read TGTGCCAGCAGTCCAGGGGAGGGCTATGGCTACACCTTC. This chain joins TRBV12-3 or TRBV12-4 and TRBJ1-2, with a possible D match to TRBD1 (6 bases). The CDR3 contains 13 residues. V lost 5 bases, J lost 4 bases, and 11 bases lay in between.

This chain uses TRBV19 with TRBJ2-3; D unresolved. In germline, CDR1 is LNHDA, CDR2 SQIVND (reference sequence). The CDR3 covers 14 residues. Trimming took 3 bases from V and 5 from J, leaving 12 bases between them. The CDR3 loop is CASSIPAAKDTQYF. The CDR3 region has the DNA TGTGCCAGTAGTATTCCCGCGGCCAAAGATACGCAGTATTTT.

The gene calls are TRBV2 and TRBJ2-3; TRBD2 aligns across 7 bases. This CDR3 comprises 15 residues. CDR1 SNHLY and CDR2 FYNNEI come from the germline V gene. The J segment lost 1 base and the V segment lost 4 bases, leaving 5 bases of the junction unmatched. The chain's CDR3 is CASSVEAGGTDTQYF. The CDR3, as DNA: TGTGCCAGCAGTGTGGAGGCGGGGGGCACAGATACGCAGTATTTT.